This TCR beta chain originates from a study of cytomegalovirus exposure and HLA in healthy donors. Study-wide background: Earlier results showed 117 million unique TCR beta sequences derived from roughly 180 million T cells.

The germline V gene encodes CDR1 MNHEY and CDR2 SVGAGI. V was cut by 0 bases and J by 3 bases, with 15 bases left in between. The CDR3 is 16 residues long. The PCR was carried out with 60 Vbeta primers and 13 Jbeta primers. Measured with immunoSEQ multiplex PCR; TCRdb has only the in-frame clones, and not every one. The repertoire includes roughly 77,000 clones, about three quarters of them detected once, and over 10% sits in the top ten. The TCR originated in a woman aged 40 to 50 in good health and CMV-seropositive. The sequencing input was PBMCs. The J gene is TRBJ2-7, the V gene TRBV6-5; weak D call: TRBD2 (6 bases). CDR3 sequence: CASSYSDGGTGYEQYF. CDR3 DNA sequence: TGTGCCAGCAGTTACTCTGACGGAGGGACCGGCTACGAGCAGTACTTC.